These 19 T cell receptor beta chains originate from one sample sequenced in a study of cytomegalovirus exposure and HLA in healthy donors. It was with 60 Vbeta and 13 Jbeta primers that the PCR ran. TCRdb's table, derived via immunoSEQ multiplex PCR, lists solely in-frame clones and lacks some. The profile covers 150,000 to 200,000 clones, with approximately 71% appearing a single time and about 7.7% taken by the ten largest. The sequenced material came from PBMCs. These receptors all come from a woman in her 40s in good health and CMV-seropositive.

The rearrangement joins TRBV9 to TRBJ2-1, with 10 bases matching TRBD2. The CDR3 consists of 16 residues. Per germline, CDR1 SGDLS and CDR2 YYNGEE. The junction had 6 bases not matched to a gene; V was cut back by 4 bases and J by 2 bases. Here the CDR3 DNA reads TGTGCCAGCAGCCCCGAGGGACTAGCGACCTACAATGAGCAGTTCTTC. Residues: CASSPEGLATYNEQFF.

This clone was seen only once. The chain has TRBV28 and TRBJ1-5, with D perhaps TRBD1 (5 bases). V lost 4 bases and J 0 bases, leaving 10 bases between the germline ends. The CDR3 is 15 amino acids. The germline V gene encodes CDR1 MDHEN and CDR2 SYDVKM. The CDR3 DNA is TGTGCCAGCAGTTCCGGGGGGACTAGCAATCAGCCCCAGCATTTT. This codes for CASSSGGTSNQPQHF.

The rearrangement links TRBV27 to TRBJ2-3, with TRBD1 matching over 8 bases. Trimming removed 6 bases from V and 5 bases from J; junction bases left unmatched: 10. CDR3 length: 15 amino acids. Germline V CDR1 and CDR2: MNHEY, SMNVEV (reference sequence). The CDR3 here is CASRVVGTGLDTQYF. The CDR3 coding sequence is TGTGCCAGCAGAGTCGTTGGGACAGGACTAGATACGCAGTATTTT.

This clone was detected only once. The chain employs TRBV5-1 and TRBJ2-7; D is unresolved. Trimming shortened V by 2 bases and J by 6 bases, and 3 bases separated the two germline ends. Looked up from germline, CDR1 is SGHRS and CDR2 is YFSETQ. CDR3 length: 10 residues. The CDR3 reads CASSFSEQYF. DNA for the CDR3: TGCGCCAGCAGCTTCTCCGAGCAGTACTTC.

V and J are TRBV15 and TRBJ1-1; D is perhaps TRBD1 (6 bases). The CDR3 sequence is 16 residues long. Germline-derived CDR1 and CDR2 are LNHNV and YYDKDF (reference sequence). V was clipped by 1 base and J by 0 bases, with 12 bases between them. The CDR3 region is CATSRGREGVNTEAFF. CDR3 in DNA: TGTGCCACCAGCAGAGGGAGGGAGGGGGTGAACACTGAAGCTTTCTTT.

The chain combines TRBV9 with TRBJ2-2, with TRBD2 matching over 8 bases. Germline CDR1 and CDR2: SGDLS and YYNGEE. The CDR3 is 17 amino acids. Unmatched junction bases numbered 14, after V lost 3 bases and J lost 7 bases. CDR3 sequence (DNA): TGTGCCAGCAGCGCCACTCTGAGCGGGAGCAAAGGCGGGGAGCTGTTTTTT. Its protein product is CASSATLSGSKGGELFF.

The rearrangement uses TRBV18 and TRBJ2-7, with 9 positions matching TRBD1. The CDR3 runs 16 residues. Germline V gene data show CDR1 as KGHSH and CDR2 as LQKENI. V was clipped by 4 bases and J by 6 bases; unmatched bases: 13. The CDR3 bases are TGTGCCAGCTCACGGGAAGGACCGGGACAGGGTCGCGAGCAGTACTTC. This codes for CASSREGPGQGREQYF.

This clone showed up just a few times. The chain carries TRBV6-5 and TRBJ1-2, with D tentatively TRBD1 (5 bases). This CDR3 is 13 amino acids long. V was pared by 4 bases and J by 6 bases, with 12 bases between. Per the germline V gene, CDR1 is MNHEY and CDR2 is SVGAGI. CDR3 in amino acids: CASSLAGFDGYTF. The DNA for the CDR3 is TGTGCCAGCAGTTTAGCAGGGTTTGATGGCTACACCTTC.

The chain employs TRBV29-1 and TRBJ2-5, with D unclear. Trimming took 7 bases from V and 3 from J, leaving 6 bases between them. There are 10 residues in the CDR3. The germline V gene encodes CDR1 SQVTM and CDR2 ANQGSEA. The CDR3 here is CSAVEETQYF. CDR3 nucleotide sequence: TGCAGCGCCGTCGAAGAGACCCAGTACTTC.

As to this clone: A junction boundary mismatches the germline segment, possibly from a read error. The chain employs TRBV29-1 and TRBJ2-5; TRBD1 is a possible D gene (5 bases). CDR1 is SQVTM, CDR2 ANQGSEA, per germline. This CDR3 has 12 amino acids. CDR3 in amino acids: CSVRASEETQHF. DNA for the CDR3: TGCAGCGTCAGGGCATCCGAAGAGACCCAGCACTTC.

The genes are TRBV7-2 and TRBJ2-7, with TRBD1 identical over 9 bases. With 4 bases clipped from V and 6 bases from J, the junction kept 10 bases outside the gene matches. Germline lookup yields CDR1 SGHTA and CDR2 FQGNSA. The CDR3 has 15 amino acids. The CDR3 bases are TGTGCCAGCAGCTCGCAAGGGGGACAGGGTGGCGAGCAGTACTTC. Translation gives CASSSQGGQGGEQYF.

The V and J genes are TRBV2 and TRBJ2-7, with 10 bases that match TRBD2. V lost 6 bases and J lost 2; bases outside the gene matches: 4. The CDR3 loop spans 14 amino acids. Looked up from germline, CDR1 is SNHLY and CDR2 is FYNNEI. The chain's CDR3 is CASSRLAGTYEQYF. CDR3 nucleotide sequence: TGTGCCAGCAGCCGACTAGCGGGTACCTACGAGCAGTACTTC.

This clone appeared a few times. The CDR3 reads CASSGLTVNTGELFF. The CDR3 DNA reads as TGCGCCAGCAGTGGGCTGACAGTAAACACCGGGGAGCTGTTTTTT. This chain links TRBV10-2 with TRBJ2-2, with D perhaps TRBD1 (5 bases). Trimming pared 4 bases from V and 2 bases from J, leaving 11 bases between. The CDR3 loop spans 15 amino acids. Per germline, CDR1 WSHSY and CDR2 SAAADI.

This chain joins TRBV4-3 and TRBJ2-7, with D possibly TRBD1 on 6 matching bases. This CDR3 region has 14 residues. CDR1 LGHNA and CDR2 YSLEER come from the germline V gene. The V end was cut by 4 bases, the J end by 4 bases, with 14 bases between. This CDR3 reads CASSRAQGTYEQYF. The CDR3 DNA follows: TGCGCCAGCAGCCGCGCACAGGGCACGTACGAGCAGTACTTC.

The chain uses TRBV7-2 and TRBJ1-1; D gene ambiguous. V shed 7 bases and J shed 2 bases, with 11 bases lying between them. This CDR3 spans 13 amino acids. Germline CDR1 and CDR2: SGHTA and FQGNSA. The CDR3 DNA reads TGTGCCAGCACCGTCTCGACTAACACTGAAGCTTTCTTT. It encodes CASTVSTNTEAFF.

The V and J genes are TRBV28 and TRBJ1-2; TRBD1 is a possible D gene (6 bases). The ends were cut back, 2 bases at V and 4 bases at J, with 29 bases in the middle. Germline V gives CDR1 MDHEN, CDR2 SYDVKM. This CDR3 contains 20 residues. The CDR3 DNA sequence: TGTGCCAGCAGTTTACTGTCGTCTTCTCTTGGACAGCCGAGTCTCTATGGCTACACCTTC. Amino acid sequence: CASSLLSSSLGQPSLYGYTF.

CDR3 DNA sequence: TGTGCCAGCAGTGACACAAGCACAGATACGCAGTATTTT. It is translated as CASSDTSTDTQYF. The rearrangement joins TRBV6-4 to TRBJ2-3; D not resolved. The CDR3 runs to 13 residues. The germline gives CDR1 MRHNA, CDR2 SNTAGT. V lost 2 bases, J lost 0 bases, and 3 bases lay in between.

This rearrangement joins TRBV28 to TRBJ1-1, with 7 bases lining up with TRBD1. Unmatched junction bases numbered 17, after V lost 7 bases and J lost 9 bases. Germline assignment: CDR1 MDHEN and CDR2 SYDVKM. This CDR3 comprises 15 residues. This chain's CDR3 is CASKNRQGAGHQAFF. CDR3 nucleotides: TGTGCCAGCAAAAACAGACAGGGCGCAGGCCATCAAGCTTTCTTT. Drawing the rest from reference TRBV28 and TRBJ1-1, the complete variable domain is DVKVTQSSRYLVKRTGEKVFLECVQDMDHENMFWYRQDPGLGLRLIYFSYDVKMKEKGDIPEGYSVSREKKERFSLILESASTNQTSMYLCASKNRQGAGHQAFFGQGTRLTVV.

This rearrangement joins TRBV5-6 to TRBJ2-3, with 9 bases fitting TRBD2. This CDR3 contains 17 residues. With 2 bases clipped from V and 5 bases from J, the junction kept 12 bases outside the gene matches. Germline V lookup: CDR1 SGHDT, CDR2 YYEEEE. The CDR3 spells CASSFIAGGQGGDTQYF. The CDR3, as DNA: TGTGCCAGCAGCTTTATTGCGGGAGGGCAGGGGGGAGATACGCAGTATTTT.